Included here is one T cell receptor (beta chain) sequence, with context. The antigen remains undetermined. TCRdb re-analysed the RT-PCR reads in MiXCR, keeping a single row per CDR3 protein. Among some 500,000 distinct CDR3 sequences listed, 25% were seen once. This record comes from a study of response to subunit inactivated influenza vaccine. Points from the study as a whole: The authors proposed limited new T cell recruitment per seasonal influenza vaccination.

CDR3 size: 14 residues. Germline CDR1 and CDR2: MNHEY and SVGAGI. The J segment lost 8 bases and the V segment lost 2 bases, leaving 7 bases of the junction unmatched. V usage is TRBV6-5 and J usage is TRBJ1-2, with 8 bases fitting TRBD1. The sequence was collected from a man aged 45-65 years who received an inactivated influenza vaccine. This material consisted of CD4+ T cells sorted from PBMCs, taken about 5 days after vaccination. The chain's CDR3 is CASSYAPGGSGYTF. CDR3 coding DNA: TGTGCCAGCAGTTACGCTCCAGGGGGCTCGGGCTACACCTTC.